This entry describes one TCR beta chain. Donors were grouped by their self-reported clinical history. The study counted Cohort 3 donors as recovered given two negative PCRs, clearance, or symptom resolution. The CDR3 is made up of 15 amino acids. V shed 6 bases, J shed 2 bases, and the junction held 7 bases outside the gene matches. Germline CDR1 is MNHEY and CDR2 is SVGAGI. As processed by the authors: Estimated nucleated cell counts came from reference gene primer amplification. Some clones are missing from TCRdb's copy, which holds only in-frame ones; the method was immunoSEQ multiplex PCR. V, J and clone size are those of that table, while D and trimming were read from the DNA. The sample records about 330,000 clones, roughly nine tenths being singletons. The entry originates in a study of blood T cell repertoires in COVID-19.

The chain carries TRBV6-5 and TRBJ2-7; 10 bases agree with TRBD2. Sequencing was done on a sample of PBMCs or T cells enriched from blood (not recorded which). The origin of this receptor is a woman in her twenties or thirties who had recovered from COVID-19. The CDR3 protein is CASRPRTSGTYEQYF. DNA for the CDR3: TGTGCCAGCAGACCTCGGACTAGCGGAACCTACGAGCAGTACTTC.